Listed below are T cell receptor beta chains from one sample, sequenced in a study of CD8+ T cells in alopecia areata. The repertoire was sequenced with immunoSEQ multiplex PCR; TCRdb's copy has only in-frame clones and lacks some. The sample has 120,000 or so clones; roughly 55% are singletons. This sample comprised CD4+ T cells sorted from blood, obtained at week 4, from a patient treated with tofacitinib. These receptor sequences come from a human donor with alopecia areata. Both conserved end residues are part of each CDR3. The order of the fields is D gene, clone size, V gene, J gene, CDR3 DNA, CDR3 protein. A D gene is named only where the DNA matches it firmly. Size tells how often a clone was seen (once, few, many) or the class of an expanded clone, and some rows leave it out.

D gene: NA; clone size: NA; V gene: TRBV7-3; J gene: TRBJ2-2; CDR3 DNA: TGTGCCAGCAGCTACACTTCGAACACCGGGGAGCTGTTTTTT; CDR3 protein: CASSYTSNTGELFF
D gene: TRBD1; clone size: NA; V gene: TRBV6-5; J gene: TRBJ1-5; CDR3 DNA: TGTGCCAGCAGCCGAAGACAGGGGGCTGATCAGCCCCAGCATTTT; CDR3 protein: CASSRRQGADQPQHF
D gene: NA; clone size: NA; V gene: TRBV2; J gene: TRBJ1-5; CDR3 DNA: TGTGCCAGCAGTGAAATGGGGTCTGGACAGTTCAATCAGCCCCAGCATTTT; CDR3 protein: CASSEMGSGQFNQPQHF
D gene: NA; clone size: few; V gene: TRBV28; J gene: TRBJ1-4; CDR3 DNA: TGTGCCAGCAGTTTCATAGGGACTAATGAAAAACTGTTTTTT; CDR3 protein: CASSFIGTNEKLFF
D gene: TRBD2; clone size: NA; V gene: TRBV5-1; J gene: TRBJ2-1; CDR3 DNA: TGCGCCAGCAGCGTGACTAGCGGGAGCTACAATGAGCAGTTCTTC; CDR3 protein: CASSVTSGSYNEQFF
D gene: TRBD1; clone size: NA; V gene: TRBV29-1; J gene: TRBJ2-2; CDR3 DNA: TGCAGCGTCGATCCGGGGACAGGGAACACCGGGGAGCTGTTTTTT; CDR3 protein: CSVDPGTGNTGELFF
D gene: NA; clone size: NA; V gene: TRBV7-9; J gene: TRBJ2-1; CDR3 DNA: TGTGCCAGCAGCTTAGTCCCCGAAGGTGAGCAGTTCTTC; CDR3 protein: CASSLVPEGEQFF
D gene: NA; clone size: NA; V gene: TRBV7-2; J gene: TRBJ1-2; CDR3 DNA: TGTGCCAGCAGCTCTCGGGGCAGCTATGGCTACACCTTC; CDR3 protein: CASSSRGSYGYTF
D gene: NA; clone size: NA; V gene: TRBV29-1; J gene: TRBJ2-3; CDR3 DNA: TGCAGTGGGGGGCCCAGCCCAGATACGCAGTATTTT; CDR3 protein: CSGGPSPDTQYF
D gene: NA; clone size: once; V gene: TRBV9; J gene: TRBJ2-5; CDR3 DNA: TGTGCCAGCAGCGTAGTAGGCAGCGAGACCCAGTACTTC; CDR3 protein: CASSVVGSETQYF
D gene: TRBD1; clone size: NA; V gene: TRBV29-1; J gene: TRBJ2-1; CDR3 DNA: TGCAGCGCTCCGACAGGGAGCAATGAGCAGTTCTTC; CDR3 protein: CSAPTGSNEQFF
D gene: NA; clone size: once; V gene: TRBV10-3; J gene: TRBJ2-7; CDR3 DNA: TGTGCCATCAGTGGACCCGGGACGGGAGCCTACGAGCAGTACTTC; CDR3 protein: CAISGPGTGAYEQYF
D gene: NA; clone size: NA; V gene: TRBV28; J gene: TRBJ2-1; CDR3 DNA: TGTGCCATCCATGGCGGAGGAGACTACAATGAGCAGTTCTTC; CDR3 protein: CAIHGGGDYNEQFF
D gene: NA; clone size: NA; V gene: TRBV27; J gene: TRBJ2-7; CDR3 DNA: TGTGCCAGCAGTCCGACACCCTCCTACGAGCAGTACTTC; CDR3 protein: CASSPTPSYEQYF
D gene: TRBD1; clone size: NA; V gene: TRBV9; J gene: TRBJ1-2; CDR3 DNA: TGTGCCAGCAGCGTAGGATCGGGACAGGGCGATGGCTACACCTTC; CDR3 protein: CASSVGSGQGDGYTF
D gene: NA; clone size: NA; V gene: TRBV5-1; J gene: TRBJ2-5; CDR3 DNA: TGCGCCAGCAGCTTGGTTGGGAATTCAGTATCGGGTCAAGAGACCCAGTACTTC; CDR3 protein: CASSLVGNSVSGQETQYF
D gene: NA; clone size: NA; V gene: TRBV6-6; J gene: TRBJ2-3; CDR3 DNA: TGTGCCAGCAGTTACCGATTTAGGGATACGCAGTATTTT; CDR3 protein: CASSYRFRDTQYF
D gene: TRBD1; clone size: NA; V gene: TRBV29-1; J gene: TRBJ2-2; CDR3 DNA: TGCAGCGTCCAATCCGGGACAGGGTGGGGTCCAAACACCGGGGAGCTGTTTTTT; CDR3 protein: CSVQSGTGWGPNTGELFF
D gene: TRBD2; clone size: few; V gene: TRBV4-3; J gene: TRBJ2-1; CDR3 DNA: TGCGCCAGCAGCCAAGAAGGTAGCGGGATGTTTTTTGGCGGTGAGCAGTTCTTC; CDR3 protein: CASSQEGSGMFFGGEQFF
D gene: NA; clone size: NA; V gene: TRBV6-6; J gene: TRBJ2-5; CDR3 DNA: TGTGCCAGCAGTTTCTTGAGCCAAGAGACCCAGTACTTC; CDR3 protein: CASSFLSQETQYF
D gene: TRBD1; clone size: NA; V gene: TRBV27; J gene: TRBJ2-6; CDR3 DNA: TGTGCCATTTACAGGGGAGACTCTGGGGCCAACGTCCTGACTTTC; CDR3 protein: CAIYRGDSGANVLTF
D gene: NA; clone size: NA; V gene: TRBV5-4; J gene: TRBJ1-2; CDR3 DNA: TGTGCCAGCAGCTCTTCTCCGGGCCCAATCCGGGGATCGCATGTCGGGGGCTACACCTTC; CDR3 protein: CASSSSPGPIRGSHVGGYTF
D gene: NA; clone size: NA; V gene: TRBV7-2; J gene: TRBJ2-5; CDR3 DNA: TGTGCCAGCAGCTTAGGGGATCGGGGACGGCAAGAGACCCAGTACTTC; CDR3 protein: CASSLGDRGRQETQYF
D gene: TRBD2; clone size: NA; V gene: TRBV10-3; J gene: TRBJ2-1; CDR3 DNA: TGTGCCATCAGTGAGTCGGGGGCGGGACTAGCGGGTAACAATGAGCAGTTCTTC; CDR3 protein: CAISESGAGLAGNNEQFF
D gene: TRBD2; clone size: NA; V gene: TRBV7-2; J gene: TRBJ2-3; CDR3 DNA: TGTGCCAGCAGCCTGGGACTAGCGGGAACCACAGATACGCAGTATTTT; CDR3 protein: CASSLGLAGTTDTQYF
D gene: NA; clone size: NA; V gene: TRBV30; J gene: TRBJ1-3; CDR3 DNA: TGTGCCTGGATCCGGTCCGGAGGAAACACCATATATTTT; CDR3 protein: CAWIRSGGNTIYF
D gene: NA; clone size: NA; V gene: TRBV7-8; J gene: TRBJ1-5; CDR3 DNA: TGTGCCAGCAGCTTGGGGGGGGAGAATCAGCCCCAGCATTTT; CDR3 protein: CASSLGGENQPQHF
D gene: TRBD1; clone size: NA; V gene: TRBV29-1; J gene: TRBJ1-4; CDR3 DNA: TGCAGCGTTCCCGGGACAGAAGCTGAAAAACTGTTTTTT; CDR3 protein: CSVPGTEAEKLFF
D gene: NA; clone size: few; V gene: TRBV5-1; J gene: TRBJ1-1; CDR3 DNA: TGCGCCAGCAGCTTGCTACAGGAGAACACTGAAGCTTTCTTT; CDR3 protein: CASSLLQENTEAFF
D gene: NA; clone size: few; V gene: TRBV29-1; J gene: TRBJ1-1; CDR3 DNA: TGCAGCGTTGAAGCGGGGGGCACTGAAGCTTTCTTT; CDR3 protein: CSVEAGGTEAFF
D gene: NA; clone size: few; V gene: TRBV6-5; J gene: TRBJ1-6; CDR3 DNA: TGTGCCAGCAGTCGGGAGTCCAGGGTAAACTCACCCCTCCACTTT; CDR3 protein: CASSRESRVNSPLHF
D gene: NA; clone size: NA; V gene: TRBV2; J gene: TRBJ1-5; CDR3 DNA: TGTGCCAGCAGTGACCAGGGGTATAGCAATCAGCCCCAGCATTTT; CDR3 protein: CASSDQGYSNQPQHF
D gene: TRBD2; clone size: NA; V gene: TRBV25-1; J gene: TRBJ2-5; CDR3 DNA: TGTGCCAGCAGCCCCTGGGGCGGGGGACAAGAGACCCAGTACTTC; CDR3 protein: CASSPWGGGQETQYF
D gene: TRBD2; clone size: NA; V gene: TRBV10-3; J gene: TRBJ2-6; CDR3 DNA: TGTGCCATCAGTCACCTGACTAGCGGGGCTGGGGCCAACGTCCTGACTTTC; CDR3 protein: CAISHLTSGAGANVLTF
D gene: TRBD1; clone size: few; V gene: TRBV7-2; J gene: TRBJ1-1; CDR3 DNA: TGTGCCAGCAGCTTAGACAGGGGGCACACTGAAGCTTTCTTT; CDR3 protein: CASSLDRGHTEAFF
D gene: NA; clone size: NA; V gene: TRBV5-1; J gene: TRBJ2-2; CDR3 DNA: TGCGCCAGCAGCTTGGCTGGATTAATGGACACCGGGGAGCTGTTTTTT; CDR3 protein: CASSLAGLMDTGELFF
D gene: NA; clone size: once; V gene: TRBV2; J gene: TRBJ1-4; CDR3 DNA: TGTGCCAGCACCTTGGGCCTTAATGAAAAACTGTTTTTT; CDR3 protein: CASTLGLNEKLFF
D gene: NA; clone size: NA; V gene: TRBV4-2; J gene: TRBJ1-2; CDR3 DNA: TGTGCCAGCAGCCAAGGGGGGATTGCGGGGTTCTATGGCTACACCTTC; CDR3 protein: CASSQGGIAGFYGYTF